Below, 2 T cell receptor beta chains from the same sample are listed, as sequenced in a study of T-cell reconstitution after alpha-beta-depleted transplantation in children. The TCRbeta library was prepared with unique molecular identifiers. TCRdb processed the PCR reads anew with MiXCR; each CDR3 protein has one entry. The profile shows about 340,000 distinct CDR3 sequences, 10% of them singletons. The source was PBMCs from the stem cell graft donor, collected from the stem cell graft. The receptors shown here come from a human donor who donated a stem cell graft to a child with acute lymphoblastic leukemia.

The chain joins TRBV7-2 to TRBJ2-2; TRBD2 might be the D (5 bases). This CDR3 has 15 residues. The V end lost 4 bases, the J end lost 7 bases, and 16 bases lay between the germline ends. Per the germline V gene, CDR1 is SGHTA and CDR2 is FQGNSA. The CDR3 spells CASSSGSPGSGELFF. In DNA form, the CDR3 reads TGTGCCAGCAGCTCCGGGTCCCCGGGGAGCGGGGAGCTGTTTTTT.

The sample holds a few counts of this clonotype. The CDR3 region has the DNA TGCGCCAGCAGCCAAGACTCCGGGAATTCTGGTGGCTACACCTTC. Its translation is CASSQDSGNSGGYTF. The chain couples TRBV4-1 to TRBJ1-2; D is unresolved. CDR3 length: 15 amino acids. Germline V gene lookup returns CDR1 MGHRA and CDR2 YSYEKL. The V and J ends lost 0 bases and 7 bases respectively, with 15 bases between them.